The 14 T cell receptor beta chains given below trace back to one sample, sequenced in a study of identical twins. TCRdb reprocessed the 5' RACE reads via MiXCR and lists one record per CDR3 protein. Among about 520,000 distinct CDR3 sequences listed, approximately 22% were seen once. These sequences were also reported in another study, on T cells expressing NK-cell markers.

The sample consisted of CD4+ T cells sorted from blood. Receptors originate from a woman between 18 and 30 years old in good health.

Comments on this clonotype: One end of the junction does not line up with germline, which may come from a read error. The chain carries TRBV5-8 and TRBJ1-1; no definite D call. Germline V gives CDR1 SGHTS, CDR2 YDEGEE. There are 13 residues in the CDR3. The CDR3: CASSLDGNTEALF. As DNA, the CDR3 is TGTGCCAGCAGCTTGGACGGGAACACTGAAGCTCTCTTT.

A few counts support this clonotype. The chain joins TRBV7-2 to TRBJ2-3, with TRBD2 matching over 11 bases. Germline assignment: CDR1 SGHTA and CDR2 FQGNSA. The ends lost 3 bases at V and 7 bases at J; junction bases unmatched: 6. This CDR3 has 15 residues. The CDR3 sequence is CASSLSSSGGYTQYF. The DNA for the CDR3 is TGTGCCAGCAGCTTGTCCTCTAGCGGGGGGTATACGCAGTATTTT.

There are many counts of this clonotype. The rearrangement links TRBV3-1 to TRBJ1-2; 8 bases are shared with TRBD1. Germline CDR1 reads LGHDT; CDR2 reads YNNKEL (reference sequence). V lost 3 bases and J lost 0; bases outside the gene matches: 6. The CDR3 covers 16 residues. The CDR3 reads CASSQAGGQANYGYTF. The CDR3 nucleotides are TGTGCCAGCAGCCAGGCAGGGGGCCAGGCTAACTATGGCTACACCTTC. Full variable domain (missing parts from reference TRBV3-1 and TRBJ1-2): DTAVSQTPKYLVTQMGNDKSIKCEQNLGHDTMYWYKQDSKKFLKIMFSYNNKELIINETVPNRFSPKSPDKAHLNLHINSLELGDSAVYFCASSQAGGQANYGYTFGSGTRLTVV.

The chain is built from TRBV15 and TRBJ2-4; 9 bases match TRBD2. The germline CDR1 and CDR2 sequences are LNHNV and YYDKDF (reference sequence). With 4 bases clipped from V and 0 bases from J, the junction kept 1 base outside the gene matches. This CDR3 has 15 amino acids. CDR3 amino acids: CATSIAGVAKNIQYF. As DNA, the CDR3 is TGTGCCACCAGCATAGCGGGGGTAGCCAAAAACATTCAGTACTTC.

This clonotype came up a few times. This chain uses TRBV28 with TRBJ2-7; TRBD1 aligns across 9 bases. Trimming removed 6 bases from V and 2 bases from J; junction bases left unmatched: 5. There are 14 residues in the CDR3. The germline gives CDR1 MDHEN, CDR2 SYDVKM. CDR3: CASRPGTGPYEQYF. For the CDR3, the DNA is TGTGCCAGCAGACCCGGGACAGGGCCCTACGAGCAGTACTTC. Full variable domain (missing parts from reference TRBV28 and TRBJ2-7): DVKVTQSSRYLVKRTGEKVFLECVQDMDHENMFWYRQDPGLGLRLIYFSYDVKMKEKGDIPEGYSVSREKKERFSLILESASTNQTSMYLCASRPGTGPYEQYFGPGTRLTVT.

This clonotype was counted ten times or more. The CDR3 region has the DNA TGTGCCAGCAGTTTCCTGACAGGGGAAGCTTTCTTT. It encodes CASSFLTGEAFF. The chain couples TRBV6-6 to TRBJ1-1; 7 bases agree with TRBD1. The V and J ends lost 4 bases and 8 bases, in that order; junction bases with no gene match: 4. This CDR3 is 12 amino acids long. CDR1 is MNHNY, CDR2 SVGAGI, per germline (reference sequence).

V and J are TRBV12-3 or TRBV12-4 and TRBJ2-5, with D uncertain. CDR3 size: 13 residues. Trimming took 6 bases from V and 0 from J, leaving 8 bases between them. This CDR3 is CASRYRNQETQYF. The CDR3 nucleotides read TGTGCCAGCAGGTACAGAAACCAAGAGACCCAGTACTTC.

This chain connects TRBV20-1 to TRBJ1-6; D call uncertain. The V end was cut by 5 bases, the J end by 7 bases, with 12 bases between. CDR1 is DFQATT and CDR2 is SNEGSKA in the germline V gene (reference sequence). The CDR3 sequence is 13 residues long. CDR3 DNA: TGCAGTGCTTCCGGAGCTCTAAATTCACCCCTCCACTTT. Protein: CSASGALNSPLHF.

Many counts were recorded for this clonotype. The V gene is TRBV12-3 or TRBV12-4, the J gene TRBJ1-5; D is uncertain. The ends were cut back, 5 bases at V and 3 bases at J, with 5 bases in the middle. CDR3 length: 12 residues. The CDR3, as DNA: TGTGCCAGCAGTGAGGACAATCAGCCCCAGCATTTT. This encodes CASSEDNQPQHF.

This chain links TRBV13 with TRBJ2-7, with 10 positions matching TRBD2. The CDR3 runs to 14 residues. Germline CDR1 is PRHDT and CDR2 is FYEKMQ (reference sequence). Losses at the gene ends were 4 bases for V and 3 bases for J; bases not matched to a gene: 3. The CDR3 protein is CASSSSGRVYEQYF. CDR3 bases: TGTGCCAGCAGCTCTAGCGGGAGAGTCTACGAGCAGTACTTC. Full variable domain (missing parts from reference TRBV13 and TRBJ2-7): AAGVIQSPRHLIKEKRETATLKCYPIPRHDTVYWYQQGPGQDPQFLISFYEKMQSDKGSIPDRFSAQQFSDYHSELNMSSLELGDSALYFCASSSSGRVYEQYFGPGTRLTVT.

This clonotype appeared a few times. The chain has TRBV18 and TRBJ1-2, with 9 bases identical to TRBD1. The CDR3 is made up of 14 amino acids. Per germline, CDR1 KGHSH and CDR2 LQKENI. The ends lost 4 bases at V and 8 bases at J; junction bases unmatched: 8. The CDR3, as DNA: TGTGCCAGCTCACTAAGAACAGGGGGCGACGGCTACACCTTC. Encoded protein: CASSLRTGGDGYTF.

This chain joins TRBV11-2 and TRBJ1-2; D is unresolved. Between the trimmed V and J ends, which lost 5 bases and 7 bases, there was a span of 8 bases. CDR1 is SGHAT, CDR2 FQNNGV, per germline. The CDR3 spans 11 residues. The DNA for the CDR3 is TGTGCCAGCAGCCCTTCTCGTGGCTACACCTTC. It codes for CASSPSRGYTF.

This clonotype was recorded a few times. The J gene is TRBJ2-1, the V gene TRBV20-1, with TRBD2 matching over 11 bases. CDR1 is DFQATT, CDR2 SNEGSKA, per germline (reference sequence). After removal of 6 bases from V and 2 bases from J, the junction contained 9 bases not matched to a gene. CDR3 length equals 16 residues. Written as DNA, the CDR3 is TGCAGTGCGCCCCGGGGACTAGCGGCTACCTACAATGAGCAGTTCTTC. Its translation: CSAPRGLAATYNEQFF.

In this sample, this clonotype turned up a few times. The gene calls are TRBV27 and TRBJ2-3, with TRBD2 matching 7 bases. The CDR3 has 15 amino acids. V gave up 2 bases and J gave up 0 bases; unmatched junction bases: 2. Germline V gives CDR1 MNHEY, CDR2 SMNVEV (reference sequence). CDR3 bases: TGTGCCAGCAGTTTAATGCGGGGGAGCACAGATACGCAGTATTTT. It codes for CASSLMRGSTDTQYF.